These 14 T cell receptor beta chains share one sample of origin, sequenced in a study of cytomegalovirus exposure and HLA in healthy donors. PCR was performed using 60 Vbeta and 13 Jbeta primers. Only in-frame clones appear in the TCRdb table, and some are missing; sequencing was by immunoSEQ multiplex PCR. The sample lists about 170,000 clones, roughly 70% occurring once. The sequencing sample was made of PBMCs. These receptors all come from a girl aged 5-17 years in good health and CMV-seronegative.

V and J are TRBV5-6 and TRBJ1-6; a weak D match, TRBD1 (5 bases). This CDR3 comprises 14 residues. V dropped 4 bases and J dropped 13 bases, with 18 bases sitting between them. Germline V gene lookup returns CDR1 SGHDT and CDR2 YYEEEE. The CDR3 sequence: CASSLGHKTHPLHF. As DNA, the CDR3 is TGTGCCAGCAGCCTGGGGCACAAGACTCATCCCCTCCACTTT.

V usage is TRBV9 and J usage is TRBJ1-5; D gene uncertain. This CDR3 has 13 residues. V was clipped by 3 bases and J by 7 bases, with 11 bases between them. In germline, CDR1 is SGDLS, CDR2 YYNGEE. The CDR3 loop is CASSAGWSQPQHF. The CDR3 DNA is TGTGCCAGCAGCGCTGGTTGGAGCCAGCCCCAGCATTTT.

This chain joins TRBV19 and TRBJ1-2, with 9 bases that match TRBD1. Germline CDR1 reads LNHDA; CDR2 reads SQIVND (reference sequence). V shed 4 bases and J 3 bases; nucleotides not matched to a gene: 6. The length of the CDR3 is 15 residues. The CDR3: CASSNRDRVDYGYTF. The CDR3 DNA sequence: TGTGCCAGTAGTAACCGGGACAGGGTGGACTATGGCTACACCTTC.

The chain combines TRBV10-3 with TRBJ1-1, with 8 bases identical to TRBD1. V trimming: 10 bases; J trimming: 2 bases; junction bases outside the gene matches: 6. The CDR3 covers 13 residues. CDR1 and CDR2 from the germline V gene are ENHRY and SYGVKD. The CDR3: CATSGGANTEAFF. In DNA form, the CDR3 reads TGTGCCACCTCAGGGGGCGCTAACACTGAAGCTTTCTTT.

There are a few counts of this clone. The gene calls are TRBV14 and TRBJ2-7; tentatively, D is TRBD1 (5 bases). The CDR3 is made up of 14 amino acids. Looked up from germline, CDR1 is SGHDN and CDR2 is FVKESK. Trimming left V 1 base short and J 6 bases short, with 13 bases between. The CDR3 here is CASSQVGQGPEQYF. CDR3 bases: TGTGCCAGCAGCCAAGTCGGCCAGGGTCCCGAGCAGTACTTC. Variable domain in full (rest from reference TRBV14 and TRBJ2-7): EAGVTQFPSHSVIEKGQTVTLRCDPISGHDNLYWYRRVMGKEIKFLLHFVKESKQDESGMPNNRFLAERTGGTYSTLKVQPAELEDSGVYFCASSQVGQGPEQYFGPGTRLTVT.

CDR3 residues: CASVWTGDTGELFF. Here the CDR3 DNA reads TGTGCCAGCGTGTGGACAGGGGACACCGGGGAGCTGTTTTTT. The chain carries TRBV6-6 and TRBJ2-2; 9 bases agree with TRBD1. The V gene's germline CDR1 is MNHNY and CDR2 SVGAGI (reference sequence). The CDR3 spans 14 residues. V shed 8 bases and J 3 bases; nucleotides not matched to a gene: 4.

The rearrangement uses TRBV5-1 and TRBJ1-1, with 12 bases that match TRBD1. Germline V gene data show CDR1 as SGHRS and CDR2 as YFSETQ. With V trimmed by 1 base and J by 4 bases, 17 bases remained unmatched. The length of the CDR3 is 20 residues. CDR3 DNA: TGCGCCAGCAGCTTGTTACCCCATCCGGGACAGGGGGCGGGGGTCACTGAAGCTTTCTTT. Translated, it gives CASSLLPHPGQGAGVTEAFF.

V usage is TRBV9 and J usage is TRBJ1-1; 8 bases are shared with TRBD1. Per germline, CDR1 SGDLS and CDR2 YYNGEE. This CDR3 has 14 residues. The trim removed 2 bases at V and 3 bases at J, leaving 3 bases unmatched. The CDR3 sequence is CASSVTGQDTEAFF. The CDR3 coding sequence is TGTGCCAGCAGCGTGACGGGACAGGACACTGAAGCTTTCTTT.

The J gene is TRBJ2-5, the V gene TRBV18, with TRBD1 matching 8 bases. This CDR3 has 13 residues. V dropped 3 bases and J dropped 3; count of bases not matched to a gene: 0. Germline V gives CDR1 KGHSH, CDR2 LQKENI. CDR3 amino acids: CASSPTGEETQYF. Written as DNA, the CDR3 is TGTGCCAGCTCACCGACAGGGGAAGAGACCCAGTACTTC. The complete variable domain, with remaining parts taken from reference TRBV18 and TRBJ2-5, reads NAGVMQNPRHLVRRRGQEARLRCSPMKGHSHVYWYRQLPEEGLKFMVYLQKENIIDESGMPKERFSAEFPKEGPSILRIQQVVRGDSAAYFCASSPTGEETQYFGPGTRLLVL.

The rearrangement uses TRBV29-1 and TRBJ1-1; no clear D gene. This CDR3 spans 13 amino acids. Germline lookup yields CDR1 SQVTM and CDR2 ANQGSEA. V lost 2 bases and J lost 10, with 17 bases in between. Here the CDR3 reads CSVERWGGLGAFF. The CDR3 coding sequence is TGCAGCGTTGAACGGTGGGGAGGCCTCGGAGCTTTCTTT.

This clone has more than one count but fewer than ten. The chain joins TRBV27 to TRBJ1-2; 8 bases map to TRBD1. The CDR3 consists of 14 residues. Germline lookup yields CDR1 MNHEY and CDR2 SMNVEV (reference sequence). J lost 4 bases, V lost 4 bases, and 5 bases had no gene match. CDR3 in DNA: TGTGCCAGCAGTTCGGGACAGGAGATCTATGGCTACACCTTC. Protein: CASSSGQEIYGYTF.

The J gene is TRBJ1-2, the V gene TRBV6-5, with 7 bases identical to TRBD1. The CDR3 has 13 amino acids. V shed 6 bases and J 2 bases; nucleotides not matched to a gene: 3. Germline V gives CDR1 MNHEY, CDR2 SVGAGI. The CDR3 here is CASSPGQNYGYTF. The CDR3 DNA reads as TGTGCCAGCAGCCCGGGACAGAACTATGGCTACACCTTC.

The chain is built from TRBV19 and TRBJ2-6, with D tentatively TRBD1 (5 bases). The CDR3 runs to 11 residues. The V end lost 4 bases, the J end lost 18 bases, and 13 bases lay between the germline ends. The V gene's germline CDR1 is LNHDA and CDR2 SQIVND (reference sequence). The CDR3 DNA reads TGTGCCAGTAGTAAGCAGGGTGAAAAGACTTTC. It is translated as CASSKQGEKTF.

This chain's CDR3 is CASSFGTSGETQYF. The CDR3 DNA reads TGCGCCAGCAGCTTCGGGACTAGCGGAGAGACCCAGTACTTC. The chain couples TRBV5-1 to TRBJ2-5; 11 nucleotides agree with TRBD2. Looked up from germline, CDR1 is SGHRS and CDR2 is YFSETQ. V was clipped by 2 bases and J by 4 bases; unmatched bases: 1. This CDR3 contains 14 residues.